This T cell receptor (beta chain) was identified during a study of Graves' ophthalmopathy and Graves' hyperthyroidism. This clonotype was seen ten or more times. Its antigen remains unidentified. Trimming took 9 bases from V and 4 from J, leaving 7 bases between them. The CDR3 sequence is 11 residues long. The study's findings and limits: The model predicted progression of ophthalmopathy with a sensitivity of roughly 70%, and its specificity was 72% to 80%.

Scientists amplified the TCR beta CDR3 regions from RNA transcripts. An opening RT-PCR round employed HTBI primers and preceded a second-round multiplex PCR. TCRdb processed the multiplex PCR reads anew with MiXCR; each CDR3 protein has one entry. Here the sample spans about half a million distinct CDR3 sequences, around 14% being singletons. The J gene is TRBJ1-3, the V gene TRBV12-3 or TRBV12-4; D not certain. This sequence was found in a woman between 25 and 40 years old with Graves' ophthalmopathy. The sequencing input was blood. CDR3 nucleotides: TGTGCCAGTCGGAGGGGAAACACCATATATTTT. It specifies CASRRGNTIYF.